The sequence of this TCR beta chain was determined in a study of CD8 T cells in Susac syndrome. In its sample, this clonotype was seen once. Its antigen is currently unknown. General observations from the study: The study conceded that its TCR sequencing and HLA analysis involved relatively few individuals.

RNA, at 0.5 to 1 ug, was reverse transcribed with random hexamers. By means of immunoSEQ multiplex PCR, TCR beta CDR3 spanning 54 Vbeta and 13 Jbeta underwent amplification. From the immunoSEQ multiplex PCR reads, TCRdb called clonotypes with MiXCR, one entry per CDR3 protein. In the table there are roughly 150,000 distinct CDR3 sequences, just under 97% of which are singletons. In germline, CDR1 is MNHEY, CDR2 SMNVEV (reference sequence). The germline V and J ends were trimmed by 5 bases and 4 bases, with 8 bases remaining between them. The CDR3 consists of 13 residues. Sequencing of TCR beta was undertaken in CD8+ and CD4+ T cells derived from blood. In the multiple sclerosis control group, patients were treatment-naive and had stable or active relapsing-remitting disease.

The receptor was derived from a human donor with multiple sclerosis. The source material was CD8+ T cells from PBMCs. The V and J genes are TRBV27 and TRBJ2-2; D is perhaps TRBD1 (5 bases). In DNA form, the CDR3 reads TGTGCCAGCAGTAGAAGGGGCACCGGGGAGCTGTTTTTT. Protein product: CASSRRGTGELFF.